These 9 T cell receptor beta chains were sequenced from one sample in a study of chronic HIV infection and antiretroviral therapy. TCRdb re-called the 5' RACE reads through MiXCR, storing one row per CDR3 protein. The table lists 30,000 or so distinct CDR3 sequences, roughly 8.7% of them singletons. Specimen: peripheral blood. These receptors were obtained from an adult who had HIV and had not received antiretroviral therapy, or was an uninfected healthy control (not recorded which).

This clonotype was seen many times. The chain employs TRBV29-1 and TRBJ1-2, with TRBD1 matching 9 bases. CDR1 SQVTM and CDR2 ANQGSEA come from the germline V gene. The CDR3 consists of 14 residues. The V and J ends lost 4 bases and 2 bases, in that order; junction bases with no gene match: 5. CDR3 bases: TGCAGCGTTGTGACAGGGGGTATAAACTATGGCTACACCTTC. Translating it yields CSVVTGGINYGYTF.

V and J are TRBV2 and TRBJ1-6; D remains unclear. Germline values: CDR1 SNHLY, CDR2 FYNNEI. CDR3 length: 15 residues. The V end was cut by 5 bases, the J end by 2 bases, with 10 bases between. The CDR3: CASSFGQTYNSPLHF. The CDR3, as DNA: TGTGCCAGCAGTTTCGGCCAGACCTATAATTCACCCCTCCACTTT.

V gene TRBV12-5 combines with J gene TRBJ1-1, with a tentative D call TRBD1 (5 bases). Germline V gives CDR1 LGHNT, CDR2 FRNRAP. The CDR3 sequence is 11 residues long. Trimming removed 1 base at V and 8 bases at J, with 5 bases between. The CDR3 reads CASGLGQEAFF. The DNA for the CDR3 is TGTGCTAGTGGTTTGGGACAGGAAGCTTTCTTT.

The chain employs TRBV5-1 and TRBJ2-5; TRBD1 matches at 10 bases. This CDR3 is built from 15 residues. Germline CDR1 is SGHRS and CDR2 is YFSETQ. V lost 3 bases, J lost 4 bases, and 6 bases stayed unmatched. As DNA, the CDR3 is TGCGCCAGCAGCTCACGGAGGACAGGGGGAGAGACCCAGTACTTC. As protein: CASSSRRTGGETQYF. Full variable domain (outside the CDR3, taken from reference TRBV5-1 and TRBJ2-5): KAGVTQTPRYLIKTRGQQVTLSCSPISGHRSVSWYQQTPGQGLQFLFEYFSETQRNKGNFPGRFSGRQFSNSRSEMNVSTLELGDSALYLCASSSRRTGGETQYFGPGTRLLVL.

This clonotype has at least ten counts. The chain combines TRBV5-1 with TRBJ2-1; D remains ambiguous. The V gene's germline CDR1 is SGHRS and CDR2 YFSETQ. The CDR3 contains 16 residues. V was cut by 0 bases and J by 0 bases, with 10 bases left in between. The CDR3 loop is CASSLGAESSYNEQFF. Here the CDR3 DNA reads TGCGCCAGCAGCTTGGGAGCAGAGAGCTCCTACAATGAGCAGTTCTTC.

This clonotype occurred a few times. CDR3 coding DNA: TGCGCCAGCAGCCTCCGGACTAGCGGGGGGGCGGGGACCGGGGAGCTGTTTTTT. Translating it yields CASSLRTSGGAGTGELFF. The chain links TRBV4-3 to TRBJ2-2, with 15 nucleotides matching TRBD2. This CDR3 contains 18 residues. The junction had 8 bases not matched to a gene; V was cut back by 4 bases and J by 5 bases. From germline, CDR1 is LGHNA and CDR2 YSLEER.

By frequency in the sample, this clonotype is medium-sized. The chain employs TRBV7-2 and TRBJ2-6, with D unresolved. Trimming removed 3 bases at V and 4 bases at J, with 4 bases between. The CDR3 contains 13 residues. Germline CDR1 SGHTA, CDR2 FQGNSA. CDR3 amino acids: CASSFFGANVLTF. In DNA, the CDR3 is TGTGCCAGCAGCTTCTTCGGGGCCAACGTCCTGACTTTC.

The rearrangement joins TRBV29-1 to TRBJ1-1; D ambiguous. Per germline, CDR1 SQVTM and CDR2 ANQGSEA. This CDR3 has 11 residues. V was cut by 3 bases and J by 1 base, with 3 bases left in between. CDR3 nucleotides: TGCAGCGTTGACTCGAACACTGAAGCTTTCTTT. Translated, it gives CSVDSNTEAFF. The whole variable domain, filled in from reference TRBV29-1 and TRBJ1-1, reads SAVISQKPSRDICQRGTSLTIQCQVDSQVTMMFWYRQQPGQSLTLIATANQGSEATYESGFVIDKFPISRPNLTFSTLTVSNMSPEDSSIYLCSVDSNTEAFFGQGTRLTVV.

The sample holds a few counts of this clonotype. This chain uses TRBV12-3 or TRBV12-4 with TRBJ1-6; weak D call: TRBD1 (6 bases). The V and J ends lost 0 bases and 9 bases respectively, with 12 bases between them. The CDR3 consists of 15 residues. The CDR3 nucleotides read TGTGCCAGCAGTTTAGCGGGGGCGCTCGGTTCACCCCTCCACTTT. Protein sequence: CASSLAGALGSPLHF.